The next 13 T cell receptor beta chains were all read from a single sample in a study of blood T cell repertoires in COVID-19. Profiling relied on immunoSEQ multiplex PCR, and the TCRdb table lists in-frame clones only, not all of them. The sample consists of under 500,000 clones, 75% to 90% of them appearing once. Material for sequencing was PBMCs or T cells enriched from blood (not recorded which). The receptor set was obtained from a man aged 25-45 years who had recovered from COVID-19.

This clone showed up just a few times. This chain connects TRBV6-5 to TRBJ1-1; maybe TRBD1 (6 bases). Germline values: CDR1 MNHEY, CDR2 SVGAGI. The CDR3 runs to 14 residues. The germline V and J ends were trimmed by 2 bases and 1 base, with 8 bases remaining between them. The CDR3 is CASSYGGTNTEAFF. DNA for the CDR3: TGTGCCAGCAGTTACGGGGGCACGAACACTGAAGCTTTCTTT.

The chain combines TRBV4-1 with TRBJ2-7; 7 nucleotides line up with TRBD2. V lost 7 bases and J lost 1; bases outside the gene matches: 10. Germline values: CDR1 MGHRA, CDR2 YSYEKL. The CDR3 extends over 15 amino acids. The CDR3 bases are TGCGCCAGCACCCTATTACCTAGCGGATCCTACGAGCAGTACTTC. This sequence encodes CASTLLPSGSYEQYF.

This chain uses TRBV6-6 with TRBJ1-5; no definite D call. Germline CDR1 is MNHNY and CDR2 is SVGAGI (reference sequence). There are 14 residues in the CDR3. With 2 bases removed from V and 3 bases from J, the gap between germline ends came to 8 bases. This chain's CDR3 is CASSYLAHNQPQHF. CDR3 bases: TGTGCCAGCAGTTACCTGGCCCACAATCAGCCCCAGCATTTT.

The chain combines TRBV9 with TRBJ1-2, with TRBD1 identical over 7 bases. Germline V lookup: CDR1 SGDLS, CDR2 YYNGEE. Trimming took 0 bases from V and 3 from J; bases not matched to a gene: 5. The CDR3 extends over 15 amino acids. The CDR3 DNA reads as TGTGCCAGCAGCGTAGCCGGAACAGGGGACTATGGCTACACCTTC. Translating gives CASSVAGTGDYGYTF.

The chain employs TRBV28 and TRBJ2-1; 8 nucleotides align to TRBD2. CDR3 length equals 17 residues. Germline CDR1 MDHEN, CDR2 SYDVKM. The V gene end was trimmed by 6 bases and the J gene end by 4 bases; junction bases not matched to a gene: 14. The CDR3 spells CASSPSFKGLDYNEQFF. As DNA, the CDR3 is TGTGCCAGCAGCCCCTCCTTTAAGGGACTAGATTACAATGAGCAGTTCTTC.

The chain recombines TRBV4-2 with TRBJ2-2, with D possibly matching TRBD1 (5 bases). Trimming stripped 1 base from V and 8 bases from J, with 17 bases between. Germline CDR1 reads LGHNA; CDR2 reads YNFKEQ. CDR3 size: 16 residues. The CDR3 here is CASSQVGGGNRGELFF. CDR3 coding DNA: TGTGCCAGCAGCCAAGTGGGCGGTGGTAACAGGGGGGAGCTGTTTTTT.

The CDR3 sequence is CASSQLRVNEQFF. The DNA of the CDR3 is TGCGCCAGCAGTCAACTCCGAGTCAATGAGCAGTTCTTC. The V gene is TRBV23-1, the J gene TRBJ2-1; D is unresolved. TRBV23-1 is recorded as an ORF, its role being uncertain. Deletions cut 2 bases from V and 6 bases from J, with 8 bases between. The CDR3 is 13 amino acids.

This sequence joins TRBV9 and TRBJ2-1; no firm D call. CDR1 SGDLS and CDR2 YYNGEE come from the germline V gene. V was trimmed by 0 bases and J by 2 bases, leaving 9 bases between them. The CDR3 runs to 15 residues. In DNA form, the CDR3 reads TGTGCCAGCAGCGTAGCTGCCACTCCCTACAATGAGCAGTTCTTC. It yields the protein CASSVAATPYNEQFF.

Here the CDR3 reads CASSSIGGEQYF. In DNA form, the CDR3 reads TGTGCCAGCAGTTCTATCGGGGGAGAGCAGTACTTC. This rearrangement joins TRBV11-2 to TRBJ2-7; TRBD2 might be the D (6 bases). This CDR3 is 12 amino acids long. Between the trimmed V and J ends, which lost 6 bases and 7 bases, there was a span of 13 bases. Germline CDR1 reads SGHAT; CDR2 reads FQNNGV.

The chain couples TRBV30 to TRBJ2-2, with D possibly TRBD1 on 6 matching bases. V lost 3 bases, J lost 5 bases, and 13 bases lay in between. This CDR3 has 14 residues. Germline lookup yields CDR1 GTSNPN and CDR2 SVGIG (reference sequence). The CDR3 region has the DNA TGTGCCTGGAGGAGGTCAGGGGAGACCGGGGAGCTGTTTTTT. Amino acids: CAWRRSGETGELFF. Looking up the rest from reference TRBV30 and TRBJ2-2 gives the full variable domain: SQTIHQWPATLVQPVGSPLSLECTVEGTSNPNLYWYRQAAGRGLQLLFYSVGIGQISSEVPQNLSASRPQDRQFILSSKKLLLSDSGFYLCAWRRSGETGELFFGEGSRLTVL.

This chain links TRBV29-1 with TRBJ2-2; 7 nucleotides match TRBD1. The V segment lost 3 bases and the J segment 1 base; nucleotides outside the gene matches: 2. The CDR3 covers 14 residues. CDR1 SQVTM and CDR2 ANQGSEA come from the germline V gene. The CDR3 DNA follows: TGCAGCGTTGATAGGGGGCGGAACACCGGGGAGCTGTTTTTT. Translated, it gives CSVDRGRNTGELFF.

The chain employs TRBV28 and TRBJ2-2; D uncertain. Trimming shortened V by 5 bases and J by 2 bases, and 9 bases separated the two germline ends. Germline CDR1 is MDHEN and CDR2 is SYDVKM. This CDR3 region has 14 residues. CDR3 in amino acids: CASSQLYNTGELFF. The CDR3 DNA sequence: TGTGCCAGCAGTCAACTATATAACACCGGGGAGCTGTTTTTT. The variable domain in full, completed from reference TRBV28 and TRBJ2-2, reads DVKVTQSSRYLVKRTGEKVFLECVQDMDHENMFWYRQDPGLGLRLIYFSYDVKMKEKGDIPEGYSVSREKKERFSLILESASTNQTSMYLCASSQLYNTGELFFGEGSRLTVL.

V is TRBV12-3 or TRBV12-4 and J is TRBJ2-1; no reliable D call. The CDR3 covers 12 residues. The V end was cut by 2 bases, the J end by 4 bases, with 3 bases between. The CDR3 here is CASSLQYNEQFF. For the CDR3, the DNA is TGTGCCAGCAGTTTACAATACAATGAGCAGTTCTTC.